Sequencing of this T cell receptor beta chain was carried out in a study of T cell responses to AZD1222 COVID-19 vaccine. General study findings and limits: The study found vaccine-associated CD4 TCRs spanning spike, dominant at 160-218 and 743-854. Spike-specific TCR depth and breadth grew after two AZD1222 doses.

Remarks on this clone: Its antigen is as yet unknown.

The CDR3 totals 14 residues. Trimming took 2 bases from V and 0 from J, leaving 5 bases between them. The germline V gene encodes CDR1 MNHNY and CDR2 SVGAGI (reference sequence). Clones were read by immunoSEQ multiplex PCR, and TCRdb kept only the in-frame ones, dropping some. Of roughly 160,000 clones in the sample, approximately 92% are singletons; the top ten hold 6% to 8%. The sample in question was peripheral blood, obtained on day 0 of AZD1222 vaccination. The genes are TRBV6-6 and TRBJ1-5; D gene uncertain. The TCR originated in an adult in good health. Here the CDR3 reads CASSYEDSNQPQHF. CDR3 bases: TGTGCCAGCAGTTACGAGGATAGCAATCAGCCCCAGCATTTT.